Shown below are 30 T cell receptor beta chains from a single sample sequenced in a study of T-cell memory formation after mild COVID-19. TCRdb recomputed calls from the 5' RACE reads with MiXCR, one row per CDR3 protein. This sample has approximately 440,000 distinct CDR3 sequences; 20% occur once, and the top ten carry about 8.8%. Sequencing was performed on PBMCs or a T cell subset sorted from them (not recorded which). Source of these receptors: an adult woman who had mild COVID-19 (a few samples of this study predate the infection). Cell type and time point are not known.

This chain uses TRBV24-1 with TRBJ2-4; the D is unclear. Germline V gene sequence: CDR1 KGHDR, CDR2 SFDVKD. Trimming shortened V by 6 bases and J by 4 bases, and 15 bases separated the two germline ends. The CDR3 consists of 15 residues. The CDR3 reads CATSQPGPLKNIQYF. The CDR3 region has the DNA TGTGCCACCAGTCAACCGGGTCCACTGAAAAACATTCAGTACTTC.

DNA for the CDR3: TGTGCCAGTAGTGTGAGGGACCTCAATCAGCCCCAGCATTTT. Translation gives CASSVRDLNQPQHF. The chain is built from TRBV19 and TRBJ1-5; TRBD1 might be the D (5 bases). The CDR3 totals 14 residues. From germline, CDR1 is LNHDA and CDR2 SQIVND (reference sequence). Trimming stripped 5 bases from V and 3 bases from J, with 11 bases between.

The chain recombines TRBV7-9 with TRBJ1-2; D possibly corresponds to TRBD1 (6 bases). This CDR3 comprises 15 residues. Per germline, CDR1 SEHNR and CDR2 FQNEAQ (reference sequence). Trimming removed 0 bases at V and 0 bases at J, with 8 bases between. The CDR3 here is CASSLARGANYGYTF. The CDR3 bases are TGTGCCAGCAGCTTAGCCAGGGGAGCTAACTATGGCTACACCTTC.

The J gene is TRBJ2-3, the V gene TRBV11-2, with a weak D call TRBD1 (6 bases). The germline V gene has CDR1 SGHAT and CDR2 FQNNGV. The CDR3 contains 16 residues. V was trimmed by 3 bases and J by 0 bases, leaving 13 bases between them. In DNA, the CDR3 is TGTGCCAGCAGCTTTACAACAGGGTACAGCACAGATACGCAGTATTTT. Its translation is CASSFTTGYSTDTQYF.

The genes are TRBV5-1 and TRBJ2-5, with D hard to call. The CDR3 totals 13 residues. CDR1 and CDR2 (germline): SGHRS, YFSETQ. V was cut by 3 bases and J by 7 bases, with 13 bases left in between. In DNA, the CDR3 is TGCGCCAGCAGCTCGGTAACTGACGGGACCCAGTACTTC. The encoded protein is CASSSVTDGTQYF. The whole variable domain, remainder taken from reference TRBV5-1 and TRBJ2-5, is KAGVTQTPRYLIKTRGQQVTLSCSPISGHRSVSWYQQTPGQGLQFLFEYFSETQRNKGNFPGRFSGRQFSNSRSEMNVSTLELGDSALYLCASSSVTDGTQYFGPGTRLLVL.

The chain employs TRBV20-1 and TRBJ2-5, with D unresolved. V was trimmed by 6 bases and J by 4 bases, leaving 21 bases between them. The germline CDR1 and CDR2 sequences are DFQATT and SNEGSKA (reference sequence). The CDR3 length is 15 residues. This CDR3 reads CSALPTVLVGETQYF. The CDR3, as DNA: TGCAGTGCCCTTCCAACGGTCCTAGTTGGAGAGACCCAGTACTTC.

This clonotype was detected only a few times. The chain's CDR3 is CATSSEIREIQETQYF. The CDR3 DNA is TGTGCCACCAGCAGCGAAATCAGGGAGATTCAAGAGACCCAGTACTTC. The chain carries TRBV15 and TRBJ2-5; perhaps D is TRBD1 or TRBD2 (5 bases each). The CDR3 spans 16 residues. V lost 3 bases to trimming and J lost 2 bases, with 16 bases between them. The germline gives CDR1 LNHNV, CDR2 YYDKDF (reference sequence).

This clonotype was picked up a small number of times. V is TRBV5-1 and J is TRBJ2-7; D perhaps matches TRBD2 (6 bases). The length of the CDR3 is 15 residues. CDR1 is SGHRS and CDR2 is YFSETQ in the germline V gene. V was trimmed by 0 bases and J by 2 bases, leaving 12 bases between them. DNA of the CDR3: TGCGCCAGCAGCTTGGGGGGGGACCCTACCTACGAGCAGTACTTC. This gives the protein CASSLGGDPTYEQYF.

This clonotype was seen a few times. CDR3 residues: CASSLAGVVSTEAFF. In DNA, the CDR3 is TGTGCCAGCAGTTTAGCTGGGGTGGTGAGCACTGAAGCTTTCTTT. J is TRBJ1-1 and V is TRBV12-3 or TRBV12-4; D uncertain. The CDR3 has 15 residues. Trimming took 0 bases from V and 4 from J, leaving 12 bases between them.

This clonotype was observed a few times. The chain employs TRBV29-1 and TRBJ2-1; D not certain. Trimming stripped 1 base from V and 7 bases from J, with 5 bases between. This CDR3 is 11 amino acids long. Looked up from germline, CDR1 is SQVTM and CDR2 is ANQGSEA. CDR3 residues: CSVEGINEQFF. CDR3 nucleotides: TGCAGCGTTGAAGGCATTAATGAGCAGTTCTTC.

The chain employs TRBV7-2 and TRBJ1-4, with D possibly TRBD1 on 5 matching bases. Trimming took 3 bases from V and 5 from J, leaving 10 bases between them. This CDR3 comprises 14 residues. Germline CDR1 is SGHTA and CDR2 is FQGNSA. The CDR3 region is CASSFRRGNEKLFF. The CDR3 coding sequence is TGTGCCAGCAGCTTTCGCCGGGGGAATGAAAAACTGTTTTTT.

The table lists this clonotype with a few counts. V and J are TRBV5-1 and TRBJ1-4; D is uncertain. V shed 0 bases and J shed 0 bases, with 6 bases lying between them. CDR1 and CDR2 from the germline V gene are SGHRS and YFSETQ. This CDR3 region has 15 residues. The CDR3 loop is CASSLGPATNEKLFF. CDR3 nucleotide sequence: TGCGCCAGCAGCTTGGGGCCTGCAACTAATGAAAAACTGTTTTTT.

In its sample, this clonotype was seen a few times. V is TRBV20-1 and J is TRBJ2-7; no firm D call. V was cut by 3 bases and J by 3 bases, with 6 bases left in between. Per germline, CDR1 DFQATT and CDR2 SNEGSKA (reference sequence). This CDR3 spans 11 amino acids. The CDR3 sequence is CSASSLYEQYF. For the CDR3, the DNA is TGCAGTGCTAGTTCCCTCTACGAGCAGTACTTC.

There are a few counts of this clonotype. The CDR3 region is CASSHSIDTQYF. CDR3 nucleotide sequence: TGTGCCAGCAGTCATTCGATAGATACGCAGTATTTT. The chain carries TRBV6-6 and TRBJ2-3, with D unresolved. Germline V CDR1 and CDR2: MNHNY, SVGAGI (reference sequence). V shed 5 bases and J shed 5 bases, with 8 bases lying between them. The CDR3 has 12 residues.

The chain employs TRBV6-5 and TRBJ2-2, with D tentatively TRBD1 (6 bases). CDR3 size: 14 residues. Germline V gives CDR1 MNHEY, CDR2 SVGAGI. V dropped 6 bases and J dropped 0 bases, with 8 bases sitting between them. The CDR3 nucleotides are TGTGCCAGCAGAGGACAGACGAACACCGGGGAGCTGTTTTTT. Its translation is CASRGQTNTGELFF.

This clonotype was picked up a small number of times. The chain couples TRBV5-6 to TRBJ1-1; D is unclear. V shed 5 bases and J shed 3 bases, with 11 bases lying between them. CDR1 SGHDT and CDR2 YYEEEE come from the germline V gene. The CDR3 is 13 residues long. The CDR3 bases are TGTGCCAGCAGGGTAGGGTGGGACACTGAAGCTTTCTTT. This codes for CASRVGWDTEAFF.

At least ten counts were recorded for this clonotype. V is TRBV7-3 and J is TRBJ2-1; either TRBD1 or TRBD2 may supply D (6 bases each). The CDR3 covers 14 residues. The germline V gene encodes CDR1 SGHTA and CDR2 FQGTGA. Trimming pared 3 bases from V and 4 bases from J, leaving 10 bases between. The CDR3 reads CASSFEGGYNEQFF. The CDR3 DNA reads TGTGCCAGCAGCTTTGAGGGGGGATACAATGAGCAGTTCTTC.

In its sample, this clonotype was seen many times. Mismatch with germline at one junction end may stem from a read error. The CDR3 DNA sequence: TGTGCCAGCAGCTTAGGGGGCTCCTACAATGAGCAGTTCTTC. Its protein product is CASSLGGSYNEQFF. The gene calls are TRBV12-3 or TRBV12-4 and TRBJ2-1; maybe TRBD1 (6 bases). The CDR3 contains 14 residues.

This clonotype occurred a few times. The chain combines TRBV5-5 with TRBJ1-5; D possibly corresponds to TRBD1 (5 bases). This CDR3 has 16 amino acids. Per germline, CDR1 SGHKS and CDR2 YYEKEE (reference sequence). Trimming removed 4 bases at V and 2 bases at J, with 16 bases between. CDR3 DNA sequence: TGTGCCAGCAGCCCCGCTGGGGGAACGGGCAATCAGCCCCAGCATTTT. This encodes CASSPAGGTGNQPQHF.

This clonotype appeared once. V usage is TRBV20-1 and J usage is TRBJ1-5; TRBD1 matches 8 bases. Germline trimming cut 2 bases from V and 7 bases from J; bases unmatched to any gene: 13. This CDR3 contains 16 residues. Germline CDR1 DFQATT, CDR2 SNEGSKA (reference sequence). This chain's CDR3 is CSARPGTGDLRQPQHF. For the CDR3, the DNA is TGCAGTGCTAGACCCGGGACAGGCGATCTTAGGCAGCCCCAGCATTTT.

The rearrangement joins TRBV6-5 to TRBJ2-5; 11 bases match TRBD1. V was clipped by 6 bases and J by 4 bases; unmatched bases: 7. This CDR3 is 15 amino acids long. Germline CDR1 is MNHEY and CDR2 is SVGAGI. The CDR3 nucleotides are TGTGCCAGCAGGGACGGGACAGGGGGTCGAGAGACCCAGTACTTC. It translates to CASRDGTGGRETQYF.

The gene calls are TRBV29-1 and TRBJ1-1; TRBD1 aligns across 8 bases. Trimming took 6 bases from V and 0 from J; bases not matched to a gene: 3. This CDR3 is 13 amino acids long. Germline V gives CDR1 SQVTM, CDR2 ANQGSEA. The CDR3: CSVAGGMNTEAFF. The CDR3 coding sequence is TGCAGCGTGGCAGGGGGCATGAACACTGAAGCTTTCTTT.

Here the CDR3 reads CASSPRGPPETQYF. For the CDR3, the DNA is TGTGCCAGTAGTCCCCGGGGCCCCCCAGAGACCCAGTACTTC. This sequence joins TRBV19 and TRBJ2-5; D possibly matches TRBD1 or TRBD2 (5 bases each). The CDR3 sequence is 14 residues long. Trimming left V 5 bases short and J 4 bases short, with 14 bases between. Germline CDR1 reads LNHDA; CDR2 reads SQIVND (reference sequence). Full variable domain (remainder filled in from reference TRBV19 and TRBJ2-5): DGGITQSPKYLFRKEGQNVTLSCEQNLNHDAMYWYRQDPGQGLRLIYYSQIVNDFQKGDIAEGYSVSREKKESFPLTVTSAQKNPTAFYLCASSPRGPPETQYFGPGTRLLVL.

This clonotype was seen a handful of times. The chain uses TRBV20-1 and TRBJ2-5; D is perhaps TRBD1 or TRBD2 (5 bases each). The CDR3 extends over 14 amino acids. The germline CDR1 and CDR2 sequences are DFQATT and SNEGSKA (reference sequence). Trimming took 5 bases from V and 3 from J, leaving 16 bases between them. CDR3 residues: CSASHPGRKETQYF. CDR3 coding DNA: TGCAGTGCTTCCCACCCGGGACGGAAAGAGACCCAGTACTTC.

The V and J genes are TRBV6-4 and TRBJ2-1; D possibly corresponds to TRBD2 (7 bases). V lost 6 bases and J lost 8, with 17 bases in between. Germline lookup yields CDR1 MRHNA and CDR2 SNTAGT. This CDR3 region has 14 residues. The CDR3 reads CASSSAGEGDEQFF. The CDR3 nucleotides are TGTGCCAGCAGCTCGGCGGGGGAGGGGGATGAGCAGTTCTTC.

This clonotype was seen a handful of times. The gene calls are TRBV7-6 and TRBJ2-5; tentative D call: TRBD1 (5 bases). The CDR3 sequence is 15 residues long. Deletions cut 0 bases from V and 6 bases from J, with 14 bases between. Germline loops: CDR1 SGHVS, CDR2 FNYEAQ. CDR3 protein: CASSLAFREIKTQYF. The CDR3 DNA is TGTGCCAGCAGCTTAGCATTCAGGGAAATAAAGACCCAGTACTTC.

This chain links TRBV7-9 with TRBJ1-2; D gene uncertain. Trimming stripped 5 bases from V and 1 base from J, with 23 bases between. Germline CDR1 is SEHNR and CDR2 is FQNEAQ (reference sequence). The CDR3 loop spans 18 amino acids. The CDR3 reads CASSHSLLRRNFNYGYTF. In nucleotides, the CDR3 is TGTGCCAGCAGCCACTCATTATTGAGACGGAACTTTAACTATGGCTACACCTTC.

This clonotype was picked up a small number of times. In nucleotides, the CDR3 is TGTGCCAGCAGCTTAATCGGCAGTTCTGAAGCTTTCTTT. This sequence encodes CASSLIGSSEAFF. V gene TRBV7-3 combines with J gene TRBJ1-1; no reliable D call. V was cut by 1 base and J by 6 bases, with 9 bases left in between. This CDR3 comprises 13 residues. CDR1 is SGHTA and CDR2 is FQGTGA in the germline V gene.

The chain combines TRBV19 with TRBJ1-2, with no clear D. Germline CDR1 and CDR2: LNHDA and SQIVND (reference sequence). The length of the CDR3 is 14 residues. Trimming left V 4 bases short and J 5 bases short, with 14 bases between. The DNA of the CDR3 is TGTGCCAGTAGTACGACGGCGGGGTCATATGGCTACACCTTC. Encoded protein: CASSTTAGSYGYTF.

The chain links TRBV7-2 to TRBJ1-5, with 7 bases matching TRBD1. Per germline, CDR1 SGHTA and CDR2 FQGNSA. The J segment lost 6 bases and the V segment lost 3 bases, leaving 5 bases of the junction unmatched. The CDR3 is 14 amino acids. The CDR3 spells CASSLSGQVQPQHF. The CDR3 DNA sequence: TGTGCCAGCAGCTTGTCTGGACAGGTTCAGCCCCAGCATTTT.